This T cell receptor (beta chain) was recovered during a study of cytomegalovirus exposure and HLA in healthy donors. Germline lookup yields CDR1 ENHRY and CDR2 SYGVKD. The CDR3 sequence is 15 residues long. V lost 5 bases and J 7 bases, leaving 17 bases between the germline ends. Findings and limits, study-wide: Researchers had no immune exposure information except CMV serostatus available.

A remark on this clone: Its antigen is not known.

60 Vbeta and 13 Jbeta primers were used in PCR. Assay: immunoSEQ multiplex PCR; the TCRdb copy retains only in-frame clones and omits some. This table lists 180,000 or so clones. This TCR derives from a boy aged 10-17 years in good health and CMV-seronegative. The sample taken for sequencing was PBMCs. V is TRBV10-3 and J is TRBJ1-4, with a possible D match to TRBD1 (6 bases). The chain's CDR3 is CAISPSGGVREKLFF. The CDR3 coding sequence is TGTGCCATCAGTCCTTCGGGGGGCGTTCGTGAAAAACTGTTTTTT.